These T cell receptor beta chains were read from a single sample in a study of cytomegalovirus exposure and HLA in healthy donors. The table came from immunoSEQ multiplex PCR; TCRdb's copy has only in-frame clones and leaves some out. The ten top clones account for 5% to 6.5%, within a sample of around 88,000 clones. The sample consisted of PBMCs. All receptors derive from a girl aged 10-17 years in good health and CMV-seropositive. CDR3s include the opening cysteine and the closing phenylalanine or tryptophan. A D gene is named only where the DNA matches it firmly.

>TRBV5-1|TRBJ2-1|NA
CASSTANEQFF
TGCGCCAGCAGCACAGCTAATGAGCAGTTCTTC
>TRBV2|TRBJ1-2|TRBD1
CASRTRGLYGYTF
TGTGCCAGCAGGACAAGGGGGCTCTATGGCTACACCTTC
>TRBV19|TRBJ2-7|TRBD2
CASSMVLAGSYEQYF
TGTGCCAGTAGTATGGTACTAGCGGGGTCCTACGAGCAGTACTTC
>TRBV19|TRBJ1-5|NA
CASSIAGVRNSNQPQHF
TGTGCCAGTAGTATAGCAGGGGTCAGGAATAGCAATCAGCCCCAGCATTTT
>TRBV29-1|TRBJ2-1|TRBD2
CSTDSGGADEQFF
TGCAGCACAGATAGCGGGGGGGCCGATGAGCAGTTCTTC
>TRBV29-1|TRBJ2-1|TRBD2
CSVRLAGDNEQFF
TGCAGCGTAAGACTAGCGGGCGACAATGAGCAGTTCTTC
>TRBV4-3|TRBJ1-6|TRBD1
CASSQTRTGGAGNSPLHF
TGCGCCAGCAGCCAGACCAGGACAGGGGGCGCGGGGAATTCACCCCTCCACTTT
>TRBV14|TRBJ1-4|NA
CASRLSVGGDEKLFF
TGTGCCAGCAGACTCTCCGTCGGGGGGGATGAAAAACTGTTTTTT
>TRBV4-1|TRBJ1-5|NA
CASSQGTGQPQHF
TGCGCCAGCAGCCAAGGAACGGGGCAGCCCCAGCATTTT
>TRBV29-1|TRBJ2-6|NA
CSVELSGANVLTF
TGCAGCGTTGAACTCTCTGGGGCCAACGTCCTGACTTTC
>TRBV28|TRBJ2-1|TRBD1
CASSPRGHPKEQFF
TGTGCCAGCAGTCCCAGGGGGCACCCAAAGGAGCAGTTCTTC
>TRBV7-9|TRBJ2-1|NA
CASRVGGHEQFF
TGTGCCAGCAGAGTGGGGGGGCATGAGCAGTTCTTC
>TRBV5-1|TRBJ1-5|NA
CASSPLSGIQPRHF
TGCGCCAGCAGCCCGTTGTCGGGGATCCAGCCCCGGCATTTT
>TRBV13|TRBJ2-7|NA
CASSLRAGYEQYF
TGTGCCAGCAGCTTGAGGGCGGGCTACGAGCAGTACTTC
>TRBV30|TRBJ2-5|NA
CALRDGTSGQETQYF
TGTGCCTTACGAGACGGGACTTCCGGCCAAGAGACCCAGTACTTC
>TRBV19|TRBJ2-7|TRBD1
CASSIAKAQGAYSYEQYF
TGTGCCAGTAGTATAGCCAAAGCACAGGGGGCTTACTCCTACGAGCAGTACTTC
>TRBV18|TRBJ2-7|NA
CASSPTESYEQYF
TGTGCCAGCTCACCGACAGAGAGCTACGAGCAGTACTTC
>TRBV4-1|TRBJ1-2|NA
CASSQVEGNYGYTF
TGCGCCAGCAGCCAAGTTGAGGGAAACTATGGCTACACCTTC
>TRBV28|TRBJ2-1|TRBD2
CASSGTSGPYNEQFF
TGTGCCAGCAGTGGGACTAGCGGGCCATACAATGAGCAGTTCTTC
>TRBV13|TRBJ2-3|TRBD1
CASAGDRDTDTQYF
TGTGCCAGCGCTGGGGACAGGGACACAGATACGCAGTATTTT
>TRBV2|TRBJ1-4|NA
CASRETGYDEKLFF
TGTGCCAGCAGAGAGACAGGCTACGATGAAAAACTGTTTTTT
>TRBV19|TRBJ1-3|NA
CAAEATHSGNTIYF
TGTGCCGCGGAGGCCACGCACTCTGGAAACACCATATATTTT
>TRBV7-9|TRBJ1-6|NA
CASSSMRGLANSPLHF
TGTGCCAGCAGTTCCATGAGGGGACTAGCTAATTCACCCCTCCACTTT
>TRBV29-1|TRBJ1-2|TRBD1
CSVGTGGSNGYTF
TGCAGCGTCGGGACAGGGGGATCGAATGGCTACACCTTC
>TRBV5-1|TRBJ1-4|NA
CASSPDGTGEKLFF
TGCGCCAGCAGCCCTGACGGAACAGGTGAAAAACTGTTTTTT
>TRBV6-6|TRBJ2-6|NA
CASSPTAGANVLTF
TGTGCCAGCAGTCCGACAGCTGGGGCCAACGTCCTGACTTTC
>TRBV5-6|TRBJ1-6|TRBD1
CASSLDRGNSPLHF
TGTGCCAGCAGCTTAGACAGGGGGAATTCACCCCTCCACTTT
>TRBV6-5|TRBJ1-1|NA
CASSHWRTEAFF
TGTGCCAGCAGTCACTGGCGGACTGAAGCTTTCTTT
>TRBV11-3|TRBJ2-2|TRBD2
CASSSEAGETNTGELFF
TGTGCCAGCAGCTCCGAAGCGGGGGAGACGAACACCGGGGAGCTGTTTTTT
>TRBV7-2|TRBJ1-5|NA
CASSSGQLWSNQPQHF
TGTGCCAGCAGCTCTGGACAGTTATGGAGCAATCAGCCCCAGCATTTT
>TRBV19|TRBJ2-7|TRBD1
CASSQGTGFYEQYF
TGTGCCAGTAGTCAGGGGACAGGGTTCTACGAGCAGTACTTC
>TRBV5-1|TRBJ2-2|TRBD2
CASSQTSGGLNTGELFF
TGCGCCAGCAGTCAAACTAGCGGGGGGCTTAACACCGGGGAGCTGTTTTTT
>TRBV5-4|TRBJ2-1|TRBD2
CASSSGTSGVVFF
TGTGCCAGCAGCTCCGGGACTAGCGGGGTAGTGTTCTTC
>TRBV29-1|TRBJ2-3|NA
CSVVEGISDTQYF
TGCAGCGTTGTTGAGGGAATTAGTGATACGCAGTATTTT
>TRBV19|TRBJ1-5|NA
CASTHPGSGHQPQHF
TGTGCCAGTACCCACCCGGGTTCAGGGCACCAGCCCCAGCATTTT
>TRBV30|TRBJ2-7|TRBD1
CAWTGQGGYEQYF
TGTGCCTGGACGGGACAGGGTGGATACGAGCAGTACTTC
>TRBV10-3|TRBJ1-2|NA
CAITSSYGYTF
TGTGCCATCACGTCCAGCTATGGCTACACCTTC
>TRBV11-2|TRBJ1-5|NA
CASSPGHGGQPQHF
TGTGCCAGCAGCCCAGGACACGGAGGGCAGCCCCAGCATTTT
>TRBV27|TRBJ2-2|TRBD1
CASSVHQGANTGELFF
TGTGCCAGCAGTGTTCATCAGGGGGCGAACACCGGGGAGCTGTTTTTT
>TRBV6-5|TRBJ1-2|NA
CASSYRQNIYGYTF
TGTGCCAGCAGTTATCGACAGAATATCTATGGCTACACCTTC
>TRBV9|TRBJ2-1|NA
CASSQRGGRNEQFF
TGTGCCAGCAGCCAGAGAGGAGGGAGGAATGAGCAGTTCTTC
>TRBV6-5|TRBJ1-2|NA
CASSYGLVGLDGYTF
TGTGCCAGCAGTTACGGTTTGGTGGGGCTGGACGGCTACACCTTC
>TRBV30|TRBJ1-4|TRBD1
CAWRDRGGEKLFF
TGTGCCTGGCGGGACCGAGGGGGCGAAAAACTGTTTTTT
>TRBV7-2|TRBJ2-7|TRBD2
CASSLVFSGGGEQYF
TGTGCCAGCAGCTTAGTATTTAGCGGGGGGGGCGAGCAGTACTTC
>TRBV7-9|TRBJ2-7|NA
CASSSGSHEQYF
TGTGCCAGCAGCTCCGGTAGCCACGAGCAGTACTTC
>TRBV6-5|TRBJ2-5|TRBD1
CASSPGTEDLTQYF
TGTGCCAGCAGTCCCGGGACAGAGGATTTGACCCAGTACTTC
>TRBV29-1|TRBJ2-3|TRBD1
CSVLGQGSTDTQYF
TGCAGCGTTTTGGGACAGGGGAGCACAGATACGCAGTATTTT
>TRBV29-1|TRBJ2-7|NA
CSVESSQVKGEQYF
TGCAGCGTTGAATCCTCACAGGTAAAAGGCGAGCAGTACTTC